This is a list of T cell receptor beta chains from one sample in a study of blood T cells in healthy people across ages. TCRdb fed the 5' RACE reads into MiXCR, producing one record per CDR3 protein. The table shows 720,000 or so distinct CDR3 sequences, with roughly 43% occurring only once. The sequenced sample was blood. These receptors were obtained from a man at least 80 years old in good health. CDR3s include the opening cysteine and the closing phenylalanine or tryptophan. D genes are given only for firm matches. A row's size may be missing; if present it is once, few, many or a size class.

TRBV7-2	TRBJ1-5	many	NA	CASSSPPGDNQPQHF	TGTGCCAGCAGCTCCCCCCCAGGGGATAATCAGCCCCAGCATTTT
TRBV18	TRBJ2-1	NA	TRBD1	CASSPTGKTGDEQFF	TGTGCCAGCTCACCAACGGGAAAGACAGGGGATGAGCAGTTCTTC
TRBV7-2	TRBJ2-3	many	TRBD1	CASTAWQSGGDTQYF	TGTGCCAGCACCGCATGGCAATCAGGGGGAGATACGCAGTATTTT
TRBV20-1	TRBJ2-7	NA	TRBD2	CSARETSGDYEQYF	TGCAGTGCTAGAGAGACTAGCGGGGACTACGAGCAGTACTTC
TRBV4-2	TRBJ1-2	NA	TRBD1	CASSQGEGQASQTGYTF	TGTGCCAGCAGCCAAGGGGAGGGACAGGCCTCACAGACGGGCTACACCTTC
TRBV7-6	TRBJ2-7	NA	TRBD2	CASGRLADSYEQYF	TGTGCCAGCGGGAGACTAGCGGACTCCTACGAGCAGTACTTC
TRBV27	TRBJ2-1	NA	TRBD2	CASSGGAREQFF	TGTGCCAGCAGCGGGGGGGCCCGTGAGCAGTTCTTC
TRBV6-2/TRBV6-3	TRBJ2-7	few	TRBD1	CASRETGGGYEQYF	TGTGCCAGCAGGGAGACAGGGGGCGGCTACGAGCAGTACTTC
TRBV29-1	TRBJ1-5	NA	NA	CSVATGGNQPQHF	TGCAGCGTCGCCACAGGAGGCAATCAGCCCCAGCATTTT
TRBV5-1	TRBJ2-5	few	NA	CASRRESQETQYF	TGCGCCAGCAGGCGAGAGTCCCAAGAGACCCAGTACTTC
TRBV4-2	TRBJ2-1	NA	NA	CANSQDPLGARNNEQFF	TGTGCCAACAGCCAAGATCCGTTGGGGGCGCGGAACAATGAGCAGTTCTTC
TRBV24-1	TRBJ2-5	NA	NA	CATSEPTGNEQYF	TGTGCCACCAGTGAGCCGACTGGAAATGAGCAGTACTTC
TRBV7-2	TRBJ2-3	NA	TRBD2	CASSPNLAVSTDTQYF	TGTGCCAGCAGCCCTAACCTAGCGGTTAGCACAGATACGCAGTATTTT
TRBV20-1	TRBJ1-2	NA	NA	CSARGKGGSRGYTF	TGCAGTGCTAGAGGGAAAGGGGGTAGTAGGGGCTACACCTTC
TRBV4-3	TRBJ2-7	few	NA	CASSQSLGSAYEQYF	TGCGCCAGCAGCCAGTCGCTAGGGAGTGCCTACGAGCAGTACTTC
TRBV11-3	TRBJ2-1	NA	NA	CASSPSDYNEQFF	TGTGCCAGCAGTCCTAGCGATTACAATGAGCAGTTCTTC
TRBV12-3/TRBV12-4	TRBJ2-3	NA	NA	CASSKEFSDTQYF	TGTGCCAGCAGTAAGGAGTTCTCGGATACGCAGTATTTT
TRBV14	TRBJ2-3	few	TRBD1	CASSLITGASTDTQYF	TGTGCCAGCAGCCTAATAACAGGGGCGTCCACAGATACGCAGTATTTT
TRBV5-6	TRBJ1-2	NA	TRBD1	CASSSGQGGPYGYTF	TGTGCCAGCAGCTCCGGACAGGGGGGCCCGTATGGCTACACCTTC
TRBV20-1	TRBJ2-1	NA	NA	CSASRGLSYNEQFF	TGCAGTGCTAGTCGCGGGCTGTCCTACAATGAGCAGTTCTTC
TRBV6-6	TRBJ1-6	few	NA	CASSFEGRNSPLHF	TGTGCCAGCAGTTTTGAGGGTCGGAATTCACCCCTCCACTTT
TRBV20-1	TRBJ2-7	NA	NA	CSASHPGGKNEQYF	TGCAGTGCAAGTCACCCGGGCGGGAAGAACGAGCAGTACTTC
TRBV28	TRBJ1-2	NA	NA	CASSSSQGYGYTF	TGTGCCAGCAGTAGTTCACAGGGCTATGGCTACACCTTC
TRBV4-2	TRBJ2-1	many	TRBD2	CASSQDGTSGRDVFF	TGTGCCAGCAGCCAAGACGGGACTAGCGGGAGGGATGTGTTCTTC
TRBV6-2/TRBV6-3	TRBJ2-5	few	NA	CASSGEDREETQYF	TGTGCCAGCAGTGGGGAGGACAGAGAAGAGACCCAGTACTTC
TRBV7-2	TRBJ2-7	NA	NA	CASSGSGAGPYEQYF	TGTGCCAGCAGCGGATCAGGGGCTGGACCCTACGAGCAGTACTTC
TRBV27	TRBJ2-7	many	NA	CASSLTLSTGSRGEQYF	TGTGCCAGCAGTTTAACTCTATCGACAGGCTCCAGGGGCGAGCAGTACTTC
TRBV6-6	TRBJ1-2	NA	NA	CASSYAPNYGYTF	TGTGCCAGCAGTTACGCACCTAACTATGGCTACACCTTC
TRBV20-1	TRBJ1-5	NA	NA	CSATVPEGNQPQHF	TGCAGTGCAACGGTCCCGGAGGGCAATCAGCCCCAGCATTTT
TRBV2	TRBJ1-6	NA	NA	CASSWDFNSPLHF	TGTGCCAGCAGTTGGGACTTTAATTCACCCCTCCACTTT
TRBV6-2/TRBV6-3	TRBJ2-7	NA	NA	CASSYQTGGYEQYF	TGTGCCAGCAGTTACCAGACAGGTGGCTACGAGCAGTACTTC
TRBV6-2/TRBV6-3	TRBJ2-1	NA	NA	CASSYSGQGSYNEQFF	TGTGCCAGCAGTTACTCCGGGCAGGGTTCTTACAATGAGCAGTTCTTC
TRBV5-1	TRBJ2-7	few	TRBD2	CASSPSSSGATHEQYF	TGCGCCAGCAGCCCTTCCTCTAGCGGGGCCACCCACGAGCAGTACTTC
TRBV9	TRBJ1-2	NA	TRBD1	CASSVGNRGDYGYTF	TGTGCCAGCAGCGTAGGAAACAGGGGTGACTATGGCTACACCTTC
TRBV27	TRBJ1-6	many	NA	CASSWASRVNSPLHF	TGTGCCAGCAGTTGGGCCAGCAGGGTCAATTCACCCCTCCACTTT
TRBV7-2	TRBJ2-7	few	TRBD2	CASSDTSGKYNEQYF	TGTGCCAGCAGCGATACTAGCGGGAAATACAATGAGCAGTACTTC
TRBV6-5	TRBJ2-7	NA	NA	CASSYLQGYEQYF	TGTGCCAGCAGTTACCTCCAAGGGTACGAGCAGTACTTC
TRBV4-2	TRBJ2-3	once	TRBD2	CASSLGSGTSGTRSTDTQYF	TGTGCCAGTAGCCTCGGATCCGGGACTAGCGGAACAAGGAGCACAGATACGCAGTATTTT
TRBV12-3/TRBV12-4	TRBJ2-3	few	TRBD1	CASRQGRSPTDTQYF	TGTGCCAGTAGACAGGGGCGTTCCCCTACAGATACGCAGTATTTT
TRBV29-1	TRBJ1-2	many	NA	CSVEVGGSYGYTF	TGCAGCGTTGAAGTTGGGGGGTCCTATGGCTACACCTTC
TRBV27	TRBJ2-4	NA	TRBD1	CASSPRDRAREQYF	TGTGCCAGCAGTCCCCGGGACAGGGCACGGGAGCAGTACTTC
TRBV20-1	TRBJ2-1	NA	TRBD1	CSAGEQGALNNEQFF	TGCAGTGCTGGAGAACAGGGGGCATTAAACAATGAGCAGTTCTTC
TRBV20-1	TRBJ2-7	NA	NA	CSRGGQAETYEQYF	TGCAGTAGGGGGGGGCAGGCGGAAACCTACGAGCAGTACTTC
TRBV7-9	TRBJ1-1	NA	NA	CASREGSTEAFF	TGTGCCAGCAGGGAGGGGAGCACTGAAGCTTTCTTT
TRBV29-1	TRBJ1-1	NA	NA	CSVSGGTEAFF	TGCAGCGTCAGTGGGGGGACTGAAGCTTTCTTT
TRBV5-1	TRBJ2-7	NA	TRBD1	CASSPENRGVYEQYF	TGCGCCAGCAGCCCAGAGAACAGGGGAGTCTACGAGCAGTACTTC
TRBV6-1	TRBJ2-7	NA	NA	CASSPPLQTYEQYF	TGTGCCAGCAGTCCCCCCTTACAGACCTACGAGCAGTACTTC
TRBV6-2/TRBV6-3	TRBJ2-7	few	TRBD2	CASSYASGRDEQYF	TGTGCCAGCAGTTACGCTAGCGGGAGGGACGAGCAGTACTTC
TRBV6-2/TRBV6-3	TRBJ2-1	NA	TRBD2	CASRREGAYNEQFF	TGTGCCAGCAGGCGGGAGGGGGCATACAATGAGCAGTTCTTC
TRBV10-3	TRBJ2-5	few	NA	CAISGGFETQYF	TGTGCCATCAGTGGGGGGTTTGAGACCCAGTACTTC
TRBV28	TRBJ1-2	NA	NA	CASSPPGHYYGYTF	TGTGCCAGCAGTCCCCCGGGACATTACTATGGCTACACCTTC